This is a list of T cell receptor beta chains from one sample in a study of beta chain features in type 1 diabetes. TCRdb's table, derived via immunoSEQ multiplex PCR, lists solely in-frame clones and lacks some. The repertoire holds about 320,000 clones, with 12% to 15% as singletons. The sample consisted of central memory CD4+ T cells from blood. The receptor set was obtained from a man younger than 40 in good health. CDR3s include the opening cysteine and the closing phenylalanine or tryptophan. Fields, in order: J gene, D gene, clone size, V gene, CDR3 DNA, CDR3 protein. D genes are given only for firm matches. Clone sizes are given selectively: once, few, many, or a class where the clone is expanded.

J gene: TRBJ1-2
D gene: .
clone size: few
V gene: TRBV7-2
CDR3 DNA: TGTGCCAGCAGCTTATCAACAGGCACCTATGGCTACACCTTC
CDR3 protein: CASSLSTGTYGYTF

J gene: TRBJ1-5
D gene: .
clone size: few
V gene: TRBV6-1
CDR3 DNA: TGTGCCAGCAGTGTGGCAGGGAATAGCAATCAGCCCCAGCATTTT
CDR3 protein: CASSVAGNSNQPQHF

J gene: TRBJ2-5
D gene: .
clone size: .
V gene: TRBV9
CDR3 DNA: TGTGCCAGCAGCGTAGGCCCTACCCAAGAGACCCAGTACTTC
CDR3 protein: CASSVGPTQETQYF

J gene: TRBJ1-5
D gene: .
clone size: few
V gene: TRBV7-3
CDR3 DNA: TGTGCCAGCAGCTTAGCCCCTCATCAGCCCCAGCATTTT
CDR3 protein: CASSLAPHQPQHF

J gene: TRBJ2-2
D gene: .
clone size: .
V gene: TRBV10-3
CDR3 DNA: TGTGCCAGCAGCTGGGCTTTAAGTTGGAGCGGGCCAACCGGGGAGCTGTTTTTT
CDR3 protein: CASSWALSWSGPTGELFF

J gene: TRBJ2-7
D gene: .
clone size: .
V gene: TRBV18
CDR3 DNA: TGTGCCAGCTCGGCACAGGGCCGAGACGATGAGCAGTACTTC
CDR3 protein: CASSAQGRDDEQYF

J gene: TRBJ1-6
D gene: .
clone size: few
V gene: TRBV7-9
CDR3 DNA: TGTGCCAGCAGCCCTTTCCGGGACAATAATTCACCCCTCCACTTT
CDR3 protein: CASSPFRDNNSPLHF

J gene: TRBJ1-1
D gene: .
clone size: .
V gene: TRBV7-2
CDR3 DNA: TGTGCCAGCAGCTTTAGTGGGCGGGGGTACACTGAAGCTTTCTTT
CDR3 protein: CASSFSGRGYTEAFF

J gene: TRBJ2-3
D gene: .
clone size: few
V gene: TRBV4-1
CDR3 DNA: TGCGCCAGCAGCCACTATACCCATACGCAGTATTTT
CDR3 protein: CASSHYTHTQYF

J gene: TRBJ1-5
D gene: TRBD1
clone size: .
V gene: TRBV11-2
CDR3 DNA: TGTGCCAGCAGTTGGGACAGGGATCAGCCCCAGCATTTT
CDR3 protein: CASSWDRDQPQHF

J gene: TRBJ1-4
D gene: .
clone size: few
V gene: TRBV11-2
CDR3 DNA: TGTGCCAGCAGCTACGCTGAAAAACTGTTTTTT
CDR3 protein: CASSYAEKLFF

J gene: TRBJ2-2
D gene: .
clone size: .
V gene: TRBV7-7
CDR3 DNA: TGTGCTAGCAGCTCGACAGGTCTTGGGACCGGGGAGCTGTTTTTT
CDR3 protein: CASSSTGLGTGELFF

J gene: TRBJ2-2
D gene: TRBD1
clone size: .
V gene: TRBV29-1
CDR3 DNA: TGCAGCGTTGAAGTCGGCGCAGGGGGAATCGGGGAGCTGTTTTTT
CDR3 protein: CSVEVGAGGIGELFF

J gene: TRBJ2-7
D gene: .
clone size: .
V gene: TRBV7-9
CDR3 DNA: TGTGCCAGCAGCTTGTCGATTGTGGGCTACGAGCAGTACTTC
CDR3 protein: CASSLSIVGYEQYF

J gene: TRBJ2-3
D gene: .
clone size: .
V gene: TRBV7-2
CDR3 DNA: TGTGCCAGCAGCTCATTGGGTCGGGGGGCCAGCACAGATACGCAGTATTTT
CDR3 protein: CASSSLGRGASTDTQYF

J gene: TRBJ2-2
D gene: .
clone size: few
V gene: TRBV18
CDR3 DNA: TGTGCCAGCTCACCTACTCGTGTCACCGGGGAGCTGTTTTTT
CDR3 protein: CASSPTRVTGELFF